The 9 T cell receptor beta chains presented below share a single source sample, sequenced in a study of blood T cell repertoires in COVID-19. Data came from immunoSEQ multiplex PCR; TCRdb stores just in-frame clones and leaves some out. The sample carries 100,000 to 150,000 clones, about nine tenths recorded once. The specimen sequenced was peripheral blood. The receptors originated from a man in his fifties with acute or convalescent COVID-19.

The CDR3 reads CASSQTGSGNSPLHF. The CDR3 DNA is TGCGCCAGCAGCCAGACAGGGAGCGGTAATTCACCCCTCCACTTT. The J gene is TRBJ1-6, the V gene TRBV4-1; 7 positions match TRBD1. The ends lost 3 bases at V and 6 bases at J; junction bases unmatched: 5. CDR1 is MGHRA, CDR2 YSYEKL, per germline. The CDR3 is 15 residues long.

In this sample, this clone turned up once. The gene calls are TRBV9 and TRBJ1-4; TRBD1 is a possible D gene (5 bases). V was pared by 4 bases and J by 7 bases, with 17 bases between. This CDR3 is built from 15 residues. The germline V gene has CDR1 SGDLS and CDR2 YYNGEE. This CDR3 reads CASSFLGGDSEKLFF. DNA of the CDR3: TGTGCCAGCAGCTTCCTGGGGGGAGATAGTGAAAAACTGTTTTTT.

This sequence joins TRBV5-1 and TRBJ1-5; TRBD1 matches at 7 bases. This CDR3 contains 13 residues. V lost 8 bases to trimming and J lost 4 bases; unmatched junction nucleotides: 6. Germline V gene sequence: CDR1 SGHRS, CDR2 YFSETQ. This CDR3 reads CASATGLNQPQHF. CDR3 nucleotides: TGCGCCAGTGCGACAGGGCTAAATCAGCCCCAGCATTTT.

The chain has TRBV15 and TRBJ1-2; perhaps TRBD1 as D (6 bases). CDR1 and CDR2 (germline): LNHNV, YYDKDF (reference sequence). This CDR3 has 12 residues. Trimming removed 5 bases at V and 5 bases at J, with 9 bases between. The CDR3 bases are TGTGCCACCAGCGGGGGCAAGTATGGCTACACCTTC. This gives the protein CATSGGKYGYTF.

This chain uses TRBV27 with TRBJ1-1; a possible D gene is TRBD1 (6 bases). Germline V gives CDR1 MNHEY, CDR2 SMNVEV (reference sequence). CDR3 length: 15 residues. The V end lost 4 bases, the J end lost 1 base, and 13 bases lay between the germline ends. The CDR3 spells CASSSTGTPNTEAFF. In DNA, the CDR3 is TGTGCCAGCAGTTCTACCGGGACACCGAACACTGAAGCTTTCTTT.

This rearrangement joins TRBV28 to TRBJ1-1; 9 bases agree with TRBD1. This CDR3 has 13 residues. Trimming removed 11 bases from V and 7 bases from J; junction bases left unmatched: 11. In germline, CDR1 is MDHEN, CDR2 SYDVKM. CDR3 residues: CAGTGTGNLEAFF. The CDR3 DNA reads as TGTGCCGGCACCGGGACAGGGAACCTTGAAGCTTTCTTT.

The chain links TRBV5-1 to TRBJ2-7; 11 bases match TRBD2. This CDR3 region has 14 residues. Germline CDR1 SGHRS, CDR2 YFSETQ. The junction had 7 bases not matched to a gene; V was cut back by 4 bases and J by 7 bases. The CDR3 sequence is CASSAGLAEGEQYF. CDR3 coding DNA: TGCGCCAGCAGCGCGGGACTAGCGGAGGGGGAGCAGTACTTC.

The J gene is TRBJ1-2, the V gene TRBV12-3 or TRBV12-4, with a weak D call TRBD1 (5 bases). This CDR3 spans 12 amino acids. V was clipped by 7 bases and J by 8 bases, with 14 bases between them. The CDR3 DNA reads as TGTGCCAGCATTTTCAGGGAAAACGGCTACACCTTC. Translating gives CASIFRENGYTF.

The CDR3 bases are TGTGCCACTCGACAGGGGGGAATACCTCTATCCGGGGCCAACGTCCTGACTTTC. Translating it yields CATRQGGIPLSGANVLTF. The V gene is TRBV19, the J gene TRBJ2-6, with TRBD1 identical over 9 bases. After removal of 10 bases from V and 4 bases from J, the junction contained 17 bases not matched to a gene. This CDR3 has 18 amino acids. The V gene's germline CDR1 is LNHDA and CDR2 SQIVND (reference sequence).